This T cell receptor beta chain was recorded in a study of blood T cell repertoires in COVID-19. CDR1 and CDR2 (germline): KGHDR, SFDVKD. The CDR3 extends over 14 amino acids. V was clipped by 2 bases and J by 5 bases, with 11 bases between them. Profiling relied on immunoSEQ multiplex PCR, and the TCRdb table lists in-frame clones only, not all of them. The table records about 69,000 clones, 85% to 90% of them present only once. This clonotype was sampled from a man aged 80 or over with acute or convalescent COVID-19. Sequencing was performed on peripheral blood. This sequence joins TRBV24-1 and TRBJ1-2; possible D gene TRBD1, 5 bases. The CDR3 loop reads CATSDSGTQYGYTF. CDR3 nucleotide sequence: TGTGCCACCAGTGATTCCGGGACTCAGTATGGCTACACCTTC.